In its sample, the clone carrying this T cell receptor beta chain is medium-sized. As yet, its antigen is unknown. Generated by immunoSEQ multiplex PCR, the TCRdb table keeps only in-frame clones and is missing some. The sample has about 26,000 clones, about 81% seen once. The CDR3 sequence is 17 residues long. In germline, CDR1 is SGHDT, CDR2 YYEEEE. Trimming removed 2 bases from V and 5 bases from J; junction bases left unmatched: 14. The sample originates from a study of somatic mutations in cytotoxic T cells in rheumatoid arthritis. Study-level findings and limits: The clonality of CD8+ T cells was not significantly different between rheumatoid arthritis patients and age-matched healthy controls. No age-related increase in CD8+ clonality was seen in healthy controls, but one was seen in rheumatoid arthritis patients.

Sequencing was carried out using CD8+ T cells sorted from blood. This chain joins TRBV5-6 and TRBJ1-2, with 8 bases that match TRBD1. The origin of this receptor is a man aged 45-65 years in good health. CDR3 coding DNA: TGTGCCAGCAGCTTCCCGCCCCCGACAGGGGATAGGTATGGCTACACCTTC. Amino acid sequence: CASSFPPPTGDRYGYTF.